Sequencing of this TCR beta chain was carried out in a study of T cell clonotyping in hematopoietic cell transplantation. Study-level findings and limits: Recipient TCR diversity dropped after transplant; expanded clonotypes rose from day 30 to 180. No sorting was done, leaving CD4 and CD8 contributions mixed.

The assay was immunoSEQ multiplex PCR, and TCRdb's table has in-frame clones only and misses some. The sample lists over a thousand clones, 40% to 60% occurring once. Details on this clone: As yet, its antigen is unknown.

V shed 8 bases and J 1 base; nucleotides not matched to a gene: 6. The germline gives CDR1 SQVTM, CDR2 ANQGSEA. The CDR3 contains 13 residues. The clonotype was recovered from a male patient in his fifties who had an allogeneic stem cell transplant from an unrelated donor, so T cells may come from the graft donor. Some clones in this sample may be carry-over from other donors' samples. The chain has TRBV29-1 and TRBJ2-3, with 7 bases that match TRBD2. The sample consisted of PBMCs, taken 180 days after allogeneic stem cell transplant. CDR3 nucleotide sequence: TGCAGCTCAGCGGGGCCCGGCACAGATACGCAGTATTTT. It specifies CSSAGPGTDTQYF.